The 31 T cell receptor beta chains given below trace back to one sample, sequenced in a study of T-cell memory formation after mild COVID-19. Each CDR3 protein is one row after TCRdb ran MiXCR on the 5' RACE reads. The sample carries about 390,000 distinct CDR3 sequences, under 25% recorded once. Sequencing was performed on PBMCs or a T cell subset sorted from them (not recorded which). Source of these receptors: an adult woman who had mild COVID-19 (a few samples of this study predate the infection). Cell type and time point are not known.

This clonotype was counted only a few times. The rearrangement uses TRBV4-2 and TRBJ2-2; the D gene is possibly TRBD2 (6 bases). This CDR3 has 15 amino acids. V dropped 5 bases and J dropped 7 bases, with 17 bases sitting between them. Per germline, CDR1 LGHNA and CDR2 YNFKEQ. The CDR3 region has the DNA TGTGCCAGCAGCTCCCGGCACGGCGGGATCGGGGAGCTGTTTTTT. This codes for CASSSRHGGIGELFF.

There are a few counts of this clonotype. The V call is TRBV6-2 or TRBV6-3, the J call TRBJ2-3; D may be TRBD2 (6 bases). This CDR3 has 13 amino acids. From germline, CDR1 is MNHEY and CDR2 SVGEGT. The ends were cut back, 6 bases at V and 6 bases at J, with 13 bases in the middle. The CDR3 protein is CASRLRGGDTQYF. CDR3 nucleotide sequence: TGTGCCAGCAGACTCCGCGGAGGGGATACGCAGTATTTT.

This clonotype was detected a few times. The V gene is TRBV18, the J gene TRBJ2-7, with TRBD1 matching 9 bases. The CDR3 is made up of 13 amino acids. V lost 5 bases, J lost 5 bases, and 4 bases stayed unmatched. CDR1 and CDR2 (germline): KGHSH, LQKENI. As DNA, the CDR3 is TGTGCCAGCTCATCAACAGGGGGCCACGAGCAGTACTTC. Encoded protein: CASSSTGGHEQYF.

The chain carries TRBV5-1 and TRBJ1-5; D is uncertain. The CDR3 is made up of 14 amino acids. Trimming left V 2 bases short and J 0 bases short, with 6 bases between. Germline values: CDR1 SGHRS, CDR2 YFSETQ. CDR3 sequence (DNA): TGCGCCAGCAGCTTCCCCCATAGCAATCAGCCCCAGCATTTT. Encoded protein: CASSFPHSNQPQHF.

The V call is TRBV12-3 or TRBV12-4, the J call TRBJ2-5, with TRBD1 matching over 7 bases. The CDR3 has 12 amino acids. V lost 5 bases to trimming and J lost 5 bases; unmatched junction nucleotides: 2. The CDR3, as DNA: TGTGCCAGCAGTGGCAGGGGGGAGACCCAGTACTTC. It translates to CASSGRGETQYF.

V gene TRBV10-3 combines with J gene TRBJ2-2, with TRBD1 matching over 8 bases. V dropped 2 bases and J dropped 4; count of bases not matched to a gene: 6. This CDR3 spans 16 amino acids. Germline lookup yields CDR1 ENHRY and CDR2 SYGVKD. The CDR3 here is CAISERQGASTGELFF. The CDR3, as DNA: TGTGCCATCAGTGAGCGTCAGGGGGCCTCCACCGGGGAGCTGTTTTTT.

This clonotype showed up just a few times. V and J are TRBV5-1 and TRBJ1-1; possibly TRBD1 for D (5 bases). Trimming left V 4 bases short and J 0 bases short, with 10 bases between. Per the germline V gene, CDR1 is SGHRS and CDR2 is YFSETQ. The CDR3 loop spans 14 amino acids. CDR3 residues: CASSVDSLNTEAFF. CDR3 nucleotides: TGCGCCAGCAGCGTCGACAGCCTGAACACTGAAGCTTTCTTT.

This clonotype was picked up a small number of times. This CDR3 is CASSYTTGSGELFF. For the CDR3, the DNA is TGCGCCAGCAGCTATACGACAGGGTCCGGGGAGCTGTTTTTT. The chain is built from TRBV5-1 and TRBJ2-2; 7 nucleotides match TRBD1. The trim removed 3 bases at V and 6 bases at J, leaving 5 bases unmatched. In germline, CDR1 is SGHRS, CDR2 YFSETQ. The CDR3 is 14 residues long.

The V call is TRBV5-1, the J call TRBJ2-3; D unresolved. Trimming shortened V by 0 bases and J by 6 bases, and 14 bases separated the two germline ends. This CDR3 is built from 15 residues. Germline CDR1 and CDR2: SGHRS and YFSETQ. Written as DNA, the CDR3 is TGCGCCAGCAGCTTGGGGGCGACCGCACAGGATACGCAGTATTTT. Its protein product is CASSLGATAQDTQYF.

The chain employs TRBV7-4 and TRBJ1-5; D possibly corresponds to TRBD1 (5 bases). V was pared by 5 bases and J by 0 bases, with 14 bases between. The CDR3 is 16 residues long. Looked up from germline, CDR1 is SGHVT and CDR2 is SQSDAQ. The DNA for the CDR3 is TGTGCCAGCAGCGGACGGACATTTTATAGCAATCAGCCCCAGCATTTT. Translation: CASSGRTFYSNQPQHF.

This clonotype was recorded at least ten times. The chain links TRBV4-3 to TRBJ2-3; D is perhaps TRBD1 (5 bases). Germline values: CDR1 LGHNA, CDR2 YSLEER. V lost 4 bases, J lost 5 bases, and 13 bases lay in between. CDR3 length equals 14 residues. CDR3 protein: CASSPGGAGDTQYF. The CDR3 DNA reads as TGCGCCAGCAGCCCTGGTGGGGCAGGAGATACGCAGTATTTT.

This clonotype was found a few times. The CDR3 DNA sequence: TGCAGTGCTAGAGATGCGGTTACTGAAGCTTTCTTT. Translation gives CSARDAVTEAFF. The V call is TRBV20-1, the J call TRBJ1-1; D unclear. The CDR3 has 12 residues. The germline V gene has CDR1 DFQATT and CDR2 SNEGSKA (reference sequence). V was pared by 0 bases and J by 5 bases, with 7 bases between.

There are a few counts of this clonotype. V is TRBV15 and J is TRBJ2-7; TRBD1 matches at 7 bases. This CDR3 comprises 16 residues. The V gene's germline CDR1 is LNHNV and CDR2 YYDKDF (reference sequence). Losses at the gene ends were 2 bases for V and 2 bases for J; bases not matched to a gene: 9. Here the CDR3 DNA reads TGTGCCACCAGCAGATCCGGGGACAGCCTAACCTACGAGCAGTACTTC. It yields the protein CATSRSGDSLTYEQYF.

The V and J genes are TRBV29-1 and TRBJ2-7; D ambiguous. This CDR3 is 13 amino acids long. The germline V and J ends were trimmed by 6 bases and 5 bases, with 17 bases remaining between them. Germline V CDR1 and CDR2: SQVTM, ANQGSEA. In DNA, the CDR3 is TGCAGCGTCGGCCGTAATACGGTGGACGAGCAGTACTTC. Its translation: CSVGRNTVDEQYF.

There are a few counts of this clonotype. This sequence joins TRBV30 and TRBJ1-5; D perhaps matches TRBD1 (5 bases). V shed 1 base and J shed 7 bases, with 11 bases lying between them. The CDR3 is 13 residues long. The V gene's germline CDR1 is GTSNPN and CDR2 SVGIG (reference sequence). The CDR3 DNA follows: TGTGCCTGGAGTGGGGTGGGGGGGCAGCCCCAGCATTTT. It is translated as CAWSGVGGQPQHF.

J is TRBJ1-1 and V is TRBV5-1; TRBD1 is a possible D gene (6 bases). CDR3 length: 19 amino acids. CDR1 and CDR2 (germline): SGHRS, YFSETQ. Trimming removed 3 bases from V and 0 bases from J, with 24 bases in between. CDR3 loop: CASSWGFGGGRFMNTEAFF. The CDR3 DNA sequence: TGCGCCAGCAGCTGGGGTTTTGGGGGCGGACGGTTCATGAACACTGAAGCTTTCTTT.

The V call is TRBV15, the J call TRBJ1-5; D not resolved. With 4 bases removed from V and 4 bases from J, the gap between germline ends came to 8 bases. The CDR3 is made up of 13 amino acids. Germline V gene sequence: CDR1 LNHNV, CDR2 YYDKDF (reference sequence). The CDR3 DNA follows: TGTGCCACCAGCACTAGACCTAATCAGCCCCAGCATTTT. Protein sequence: CATSTRPNQPQHF.

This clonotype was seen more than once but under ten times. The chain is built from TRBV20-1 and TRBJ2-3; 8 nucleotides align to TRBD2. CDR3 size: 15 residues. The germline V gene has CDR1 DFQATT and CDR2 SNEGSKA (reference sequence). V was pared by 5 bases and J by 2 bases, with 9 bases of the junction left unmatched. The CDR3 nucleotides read TGCAGTGCTGGGTCACTAGCGGAGAACACAGATACGCAGTATTTT. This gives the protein CSAGSLAENTDTQYF.

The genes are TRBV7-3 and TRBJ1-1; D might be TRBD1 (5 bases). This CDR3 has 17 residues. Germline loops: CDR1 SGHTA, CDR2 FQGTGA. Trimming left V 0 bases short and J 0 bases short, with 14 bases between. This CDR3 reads CASSLTGGTALNTEAFF. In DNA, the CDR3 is TGTGCCAGCAGCTTAACGGGTGGGACCGCCTTGAACACTGAAGCTTTCTTT.

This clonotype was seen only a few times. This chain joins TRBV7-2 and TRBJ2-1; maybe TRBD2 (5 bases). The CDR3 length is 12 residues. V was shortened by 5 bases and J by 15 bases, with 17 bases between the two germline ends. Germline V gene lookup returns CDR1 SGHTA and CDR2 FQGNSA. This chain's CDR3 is CASSRTLEVGFF. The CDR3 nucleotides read TGTGCCAGCAGCCGCACACTGGAGGTGGGGTTCTTC.

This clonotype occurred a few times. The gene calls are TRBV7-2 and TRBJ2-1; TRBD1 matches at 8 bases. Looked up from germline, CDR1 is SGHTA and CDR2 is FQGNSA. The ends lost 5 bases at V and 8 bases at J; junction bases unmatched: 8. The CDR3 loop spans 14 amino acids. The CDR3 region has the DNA TGTGCCAGCAGCCGGGACAGGTTTAGGGATGAGCAGTTCTTC. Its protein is CASSRDRFRDEQFF.

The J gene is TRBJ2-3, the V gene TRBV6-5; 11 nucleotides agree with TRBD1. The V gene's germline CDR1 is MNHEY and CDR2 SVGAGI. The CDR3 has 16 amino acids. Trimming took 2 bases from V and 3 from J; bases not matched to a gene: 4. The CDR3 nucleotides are TGTGCCAGCAGTTACGGGACAGGGGGAAAAACAGATACGCAGTATTTT. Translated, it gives CASSYGTGGKTDTQYF.

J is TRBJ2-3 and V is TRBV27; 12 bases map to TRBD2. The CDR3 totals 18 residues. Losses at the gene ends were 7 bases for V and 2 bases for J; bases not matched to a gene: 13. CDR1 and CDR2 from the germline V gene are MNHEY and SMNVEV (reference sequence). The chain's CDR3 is CASTIRGTSGYLTDTQYF. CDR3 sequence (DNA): TGTGCCAGCACCATCAGAGGGACTAGCGGGTACCTCACAGATACGCAGTATTTT.

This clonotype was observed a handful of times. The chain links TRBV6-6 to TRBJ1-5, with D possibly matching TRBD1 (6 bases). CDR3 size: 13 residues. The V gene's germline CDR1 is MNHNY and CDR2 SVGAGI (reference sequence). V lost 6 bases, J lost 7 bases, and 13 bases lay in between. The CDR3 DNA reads TGTGCCAGCAGGTCTTTCCAGGGGCAGCCCCAGCATTTT. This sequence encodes CASRSFQGQPQHF.

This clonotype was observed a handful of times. CDR3 nucleotide sequence: TGTGCCAGCAGTTACCGATCGGACAGGGGGTGGACTGAGCAGTTCTTC. Encoded protein: CASSYRSDRGWTEQFF. The chain employs TRBV6-2 or TRBV6-3 and TRBJ2-1; TRBD1 agrees at 10 bases. With 2 bases clipped from V and 9 bases from J, the junction kept 10 bases outside the gene matches. CDR1 is MNHEY and CDR2 is SVGEGT in the germline V gene. This CDR3 has 16 residues.

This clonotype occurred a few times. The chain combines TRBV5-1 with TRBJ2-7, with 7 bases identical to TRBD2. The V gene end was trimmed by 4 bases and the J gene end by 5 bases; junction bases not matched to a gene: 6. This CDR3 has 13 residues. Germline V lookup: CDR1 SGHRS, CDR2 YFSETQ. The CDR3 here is CASSGGDGDEQYF. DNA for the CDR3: TGCGCCAGCAGCGGGGGGGACGGCGACGAGCAGTACTTC. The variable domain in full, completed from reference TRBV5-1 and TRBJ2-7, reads KAGVTQTPRYLIKTRGQQVTLSCSPISGHRSVSWYQQTPGQGLQFLFEYFSETQRNKGNFPGRFSGRQFSNSRSEMNVSTLELGDSALYLCASSGGDGDEQYFGPGTRLTVT.

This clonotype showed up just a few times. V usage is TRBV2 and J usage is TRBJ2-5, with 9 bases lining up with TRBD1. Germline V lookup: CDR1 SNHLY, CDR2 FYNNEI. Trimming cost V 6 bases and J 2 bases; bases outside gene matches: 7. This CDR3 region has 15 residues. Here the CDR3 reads CASRRGGTGQETQYF. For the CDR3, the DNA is TGTGCCAGCAGGAGAGGGGGGACAGGGCAAGAGACCCAGTACTTC.

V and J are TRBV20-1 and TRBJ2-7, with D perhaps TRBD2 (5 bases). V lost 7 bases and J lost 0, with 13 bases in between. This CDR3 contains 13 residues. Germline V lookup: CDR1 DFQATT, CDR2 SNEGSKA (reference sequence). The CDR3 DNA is TGCAGTGTAGTGAGGGAGTCCTCCTACGAGCAGTACTTC. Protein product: CSVVRESSYEQYF.

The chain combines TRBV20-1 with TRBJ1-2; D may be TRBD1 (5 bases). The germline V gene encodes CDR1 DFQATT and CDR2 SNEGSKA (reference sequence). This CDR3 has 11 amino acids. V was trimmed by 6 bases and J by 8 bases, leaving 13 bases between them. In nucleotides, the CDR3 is TGCAGTGCCCACGGACACGCGGGCTACACCTTC. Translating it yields CSAHGHAGYTF.

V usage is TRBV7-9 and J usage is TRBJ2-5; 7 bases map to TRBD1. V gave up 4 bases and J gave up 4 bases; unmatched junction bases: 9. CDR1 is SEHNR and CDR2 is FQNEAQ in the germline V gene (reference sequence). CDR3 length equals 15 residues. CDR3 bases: TGTGCCAGCAGCTATCGACAGGGTACCGGAGAGACCCAGTACTTC. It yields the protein CASSYRQGTGETQYF.

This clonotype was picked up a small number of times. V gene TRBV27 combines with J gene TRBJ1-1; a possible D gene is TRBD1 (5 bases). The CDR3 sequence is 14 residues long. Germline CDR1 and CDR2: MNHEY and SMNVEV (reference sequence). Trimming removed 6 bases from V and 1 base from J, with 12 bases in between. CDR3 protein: CASSRWGRNTEAFF. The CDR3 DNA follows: TGTGCCAGCAGCCGGTGGGGGAGGAACACTGAAGCTTTCTTT.